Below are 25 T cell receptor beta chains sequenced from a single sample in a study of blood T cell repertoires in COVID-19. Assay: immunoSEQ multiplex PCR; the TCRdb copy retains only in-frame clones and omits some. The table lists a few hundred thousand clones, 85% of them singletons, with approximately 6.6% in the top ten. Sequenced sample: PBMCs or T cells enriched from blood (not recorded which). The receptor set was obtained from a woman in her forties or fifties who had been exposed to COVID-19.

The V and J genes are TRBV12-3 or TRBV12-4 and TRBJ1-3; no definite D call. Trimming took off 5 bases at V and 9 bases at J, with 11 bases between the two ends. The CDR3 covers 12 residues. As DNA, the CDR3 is TGTGCCAGCAGTCAGGATCGGATCACCATATATTTT. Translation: CASSQDRITIYF.

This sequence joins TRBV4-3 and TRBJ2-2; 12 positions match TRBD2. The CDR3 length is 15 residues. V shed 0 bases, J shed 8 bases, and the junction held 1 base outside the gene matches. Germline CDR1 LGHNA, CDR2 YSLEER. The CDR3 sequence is CASSQDGLAGGELFF. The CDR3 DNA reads TGCGCCAGCAGCCAAGATGGACTAGCGGGGGGGGAGCTGTTTTTT.

DNA for the CDR3: TGTGCCAGCAGCTTGAGTGGCAGAATGAACACTGAAGCTTTCTTT. It encodes CASSLSGRMNTEAFF. V and J are TRBV5-6 and TRBJ1-1; no clear D. Germline V lookup: CDR1 SGHDT, CDR2 YYEEEE. This CDR3 has 15 residues. Trimming stripped 1 base from V and 0 bases from J, with 10 bases between.

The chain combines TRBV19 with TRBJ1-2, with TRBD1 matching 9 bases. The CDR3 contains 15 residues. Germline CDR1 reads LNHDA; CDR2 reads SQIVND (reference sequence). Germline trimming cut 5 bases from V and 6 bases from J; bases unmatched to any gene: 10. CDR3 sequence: CASSPWTGDIHGYTF. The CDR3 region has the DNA TGTGCCAGTAGTCCGTGGACAGGGGATATCCATGGCTACACCTTC.

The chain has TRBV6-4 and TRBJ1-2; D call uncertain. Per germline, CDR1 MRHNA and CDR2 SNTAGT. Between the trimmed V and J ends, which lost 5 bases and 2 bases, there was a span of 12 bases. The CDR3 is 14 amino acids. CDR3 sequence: CASSPRGANYGYTF. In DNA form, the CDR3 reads TGTGCCAGCAGTCCCCGGGGAGCAAACTATGGCTACACCTTC.

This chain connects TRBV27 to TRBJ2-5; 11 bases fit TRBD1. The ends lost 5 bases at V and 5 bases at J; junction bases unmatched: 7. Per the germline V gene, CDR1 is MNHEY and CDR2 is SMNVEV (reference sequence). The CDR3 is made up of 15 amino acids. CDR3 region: CASSIGQGARETQYF. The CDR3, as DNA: TGTGCCAGCAGTATAGGACAGGGGGCAAGGGAGACCCAGTACTTC.

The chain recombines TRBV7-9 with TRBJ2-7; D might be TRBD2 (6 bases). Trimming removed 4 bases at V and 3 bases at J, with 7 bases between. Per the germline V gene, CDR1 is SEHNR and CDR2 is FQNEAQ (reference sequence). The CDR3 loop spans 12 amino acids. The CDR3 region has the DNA TGTGCCAGCAGCTGGGACTTCTACGAGCAGTACTTC. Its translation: CASSWDFYEQYF.

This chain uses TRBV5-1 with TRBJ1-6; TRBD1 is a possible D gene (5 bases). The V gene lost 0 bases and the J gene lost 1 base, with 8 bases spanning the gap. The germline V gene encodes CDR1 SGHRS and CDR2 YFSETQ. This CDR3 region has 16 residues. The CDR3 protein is CASSLGGRSYNSPLHF. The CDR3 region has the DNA TGCGCCAGCAGCTTGGGGGGCCGTTCCTATAATTCACCCCTCCACTTT.

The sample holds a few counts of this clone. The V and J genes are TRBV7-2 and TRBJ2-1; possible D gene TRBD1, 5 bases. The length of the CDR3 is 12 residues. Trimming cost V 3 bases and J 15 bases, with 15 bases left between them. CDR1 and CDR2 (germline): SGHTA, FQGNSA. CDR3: CASSFDSYSPFF. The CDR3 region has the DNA TGTGCCAGCAGCTTTGACAGTTACAGTCCGTTCTTC.

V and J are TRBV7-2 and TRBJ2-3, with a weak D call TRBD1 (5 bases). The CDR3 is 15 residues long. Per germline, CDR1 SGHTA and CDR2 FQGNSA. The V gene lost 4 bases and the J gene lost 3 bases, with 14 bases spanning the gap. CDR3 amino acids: CASSSPQGGTDTQYF. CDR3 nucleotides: TGTGCCAGCAGCTCCCCCCAGGGCGGAACAGATACGCAGTATTTT.

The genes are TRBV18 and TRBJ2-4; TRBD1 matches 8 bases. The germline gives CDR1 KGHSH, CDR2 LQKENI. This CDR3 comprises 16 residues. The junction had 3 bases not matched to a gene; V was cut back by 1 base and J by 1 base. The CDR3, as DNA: TGTGCCAGCTCACCACTATCAGGGGGCGCCAAAAACATTCAGTACTTC. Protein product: CASSPLSGGAKNIQYF.

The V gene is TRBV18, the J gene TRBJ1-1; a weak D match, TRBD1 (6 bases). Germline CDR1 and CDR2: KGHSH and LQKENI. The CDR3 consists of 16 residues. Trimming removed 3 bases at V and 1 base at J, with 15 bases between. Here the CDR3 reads CASSPTSGAGNTEAFF. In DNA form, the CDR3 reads TGTGCCAGCTCACCGACCTCAGGGGCGGGGAACACTGAAGCTTTCTTT.

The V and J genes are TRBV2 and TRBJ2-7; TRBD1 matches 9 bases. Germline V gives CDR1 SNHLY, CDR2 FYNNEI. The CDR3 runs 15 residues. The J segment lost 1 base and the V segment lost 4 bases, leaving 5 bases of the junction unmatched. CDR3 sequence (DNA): TGTGCCAGCAGTGTCGGGACAGGGATTTCCTACGAGCAGTACTTC. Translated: CASSVGTGISYEQYF. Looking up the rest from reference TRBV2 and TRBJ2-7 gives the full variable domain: EPEVTQTPSHQVTQMGQEVILRCVPISNHLYFYWYRQILGQKVEFLVSFYNNEISEKSEIFDDQFSVERPDGSNFTLKIRSTKLEDSAMYFCASSVGTGISYEQYFGPGTRLTVT.

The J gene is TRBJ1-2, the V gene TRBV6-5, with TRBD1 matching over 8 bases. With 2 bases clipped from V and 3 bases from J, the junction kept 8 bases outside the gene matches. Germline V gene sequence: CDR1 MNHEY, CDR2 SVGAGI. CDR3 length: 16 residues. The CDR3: CASSYPGQGNHYGYTF. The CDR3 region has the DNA TGTGCCAGCAGTTACCCAGGACAGGGCAATCACTATGGCTACACCTTC.

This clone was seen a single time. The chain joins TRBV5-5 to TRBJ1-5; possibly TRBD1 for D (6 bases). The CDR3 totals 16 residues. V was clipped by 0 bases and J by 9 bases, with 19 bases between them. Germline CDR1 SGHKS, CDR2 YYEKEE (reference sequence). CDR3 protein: CASSLGGGTAPGPQHF. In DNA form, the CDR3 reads TGTGCCAGCAGCTTGGGGGGGGGCACTGCCCCAGGGCCCCAGCATTTT.

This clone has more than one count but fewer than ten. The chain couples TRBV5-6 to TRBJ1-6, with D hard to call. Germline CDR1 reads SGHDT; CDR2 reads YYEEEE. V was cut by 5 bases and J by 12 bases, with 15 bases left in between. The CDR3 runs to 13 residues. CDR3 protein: CASSYSDGRPLHF. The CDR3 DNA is TGTGCCAGCAGTTATTCCGACGGGAGACCCCTCCACTTT. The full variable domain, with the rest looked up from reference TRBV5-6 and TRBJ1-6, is DAGVTQSPTHLIKTRGQQVTLRCSPKSGHDTVSWYQQALGQGPQFIFQYYEEEERQRGNFPDRFSGHQFPNYSSELNVNALLLGDSALYLCASSYSDGRPLHFGNGTRLTVT.

CDR3 in DNA: TGCGCCAGCAGCCAAGACCCCCGTGGGGGGTCTGGGGCCAACGTCCTGACTTTC. It codes for CASSQDPRGGSGANVLTF. The chain is built from TRBV4-3 and TRBJ2-6, with a weak D call TRBD2 (6 bases). CDR1 and CDR2 from the germline V gene are LGHNA and YSLEER. CDR3 size: 18 residues. Trimming took 0 bases from V and 1 from J, leaving 13 bases between them.

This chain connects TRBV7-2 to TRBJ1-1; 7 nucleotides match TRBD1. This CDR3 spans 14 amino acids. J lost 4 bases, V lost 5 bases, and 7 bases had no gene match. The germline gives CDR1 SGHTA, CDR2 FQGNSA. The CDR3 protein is CASSPTGSRTEAFF. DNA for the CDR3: TGTGCCAGCAGCCCGACAGGGTCGCGCACTGAAGCTTTCTTT. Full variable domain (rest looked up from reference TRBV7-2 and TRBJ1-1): GAGVSQSPSNKVTEKGKDVELRCDPISGHTALYWYRQSLGQGLEFLIYFQGNSAPDKSGLPSDRFSAERTGGSVSTLTIQRTQQEDSAVYLCASSPTGSRTEAFFGQGTRLTVV.

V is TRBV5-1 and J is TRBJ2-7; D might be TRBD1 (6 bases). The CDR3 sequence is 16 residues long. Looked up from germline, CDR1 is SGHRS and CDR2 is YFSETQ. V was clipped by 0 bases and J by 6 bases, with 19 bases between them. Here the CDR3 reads CASSLEGTGHATEQYF. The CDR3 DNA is TGCGCCAGCAGCTTGGAAGGTACGGGACACGCGACCGAGCAGTACTTC.

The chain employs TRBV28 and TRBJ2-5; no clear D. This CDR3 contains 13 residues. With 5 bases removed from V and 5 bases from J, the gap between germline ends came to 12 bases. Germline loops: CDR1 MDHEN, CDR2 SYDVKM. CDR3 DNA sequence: TGTGCCAGCAGTACACCCCTTTTGGAGACCCAGTACTTC. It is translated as CASSTPLLETQYF.

The CDR3 here is CASRGGQGGLNTEAFF. The CDR3 nucleotides read TGTGCCAGCAGGGGAGGACAGGGAGGTTTGAACACTGAAGCTTTCTTT. This chain joins TRBV11-2 and TRBJ1-1; 8 nucleotides match TRBD1. The CDR3 runs 16 residues. Trimming cost V 6 bases and J 0 bases; bases outside gene matches: 9. Looked up from germline, CDR1 is SGHAT and CDR2 is FQNNGV.

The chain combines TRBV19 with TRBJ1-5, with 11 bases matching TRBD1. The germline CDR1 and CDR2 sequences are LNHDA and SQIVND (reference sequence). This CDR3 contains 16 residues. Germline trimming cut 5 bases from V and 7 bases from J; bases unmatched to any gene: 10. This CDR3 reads CASSFLGQGDHQPQHF. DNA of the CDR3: TGTGCCAGTAGTTTCCTGGGACAGGGGGATCACCAGCCCCAGCATTTT.

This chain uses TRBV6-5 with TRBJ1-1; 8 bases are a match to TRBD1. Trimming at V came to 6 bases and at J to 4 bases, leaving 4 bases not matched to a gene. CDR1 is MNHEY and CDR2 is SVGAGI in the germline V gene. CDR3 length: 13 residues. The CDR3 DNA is TGTGCCAGCAGGGGACAGGCTTCCACTGAAGCTTTCTTT. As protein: CASRGQASTEAFF.

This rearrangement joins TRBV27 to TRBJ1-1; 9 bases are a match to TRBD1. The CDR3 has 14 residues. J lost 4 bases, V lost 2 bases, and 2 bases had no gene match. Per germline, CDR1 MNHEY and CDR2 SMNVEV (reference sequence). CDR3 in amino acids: CASSLRDRVTEAFF. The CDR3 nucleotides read TGTGCCAGCAGTTTAAGGGACAGGGTCACTGAAGCTTTCTTT.

Written as DNA, the CDR3 is TGTGCCAGCAGTCTTGGACAGATGAACACTGAAGCTTTCTTT. Its protein is CASSLGQMNTEAFF. V is TRBV6-5 and J is TRBJ1-1, with D tentatively TRBD1 (6 bases). Deletions cut 5 bases from V and 0 bases from J, with 10 bases between. Germline V gives CDR1 MNHEY, CDR2 SVGAGI. The CDR3 extends over 14 amino acids.